These 27 T cell receptor beta chains share one sample of origin, sequenced in a study of metastatic and nonmetastatic thyroid tumors. MiXCR was used by TCRdb to re-call the PCR reads. The repertoire holds 4,000 to 6,000 clones, with approximately 29% as singletons. Every patient underwent thyroid surgery untreated. What was sequenced was adjacent normal tissue. These receptors were obtained from a female donor with papillary thyroid cancer or a benign thyroid nodule (not recorded which). Some clones in this sample may be carry-over from other donors' samples.

This clone is classed as medium-sized (0.01 to 0.1%). This chain uses TRBV20-1 with TRBJ2-7, with 8 bases aligning to TRBD1. Germline V gives CDR1 DFQATT, CDR2 SNEGSKA (reference sequence). V lost 0 bases and J lost 5; bases outside the gene matches: 15. CDR3 length: 17 amino acids. The CDR3 reads CSARDLGFRDRYDEQYF. The CDR3 coding sequence is TGCAGTGCTAGAGATTTAGGATTCCGGGACAGGTACGACGAGCAGTACTTC.

This clone was counted a single time. The conserved phenylalanine or tryptophan is not found at the CDR3 terminus, so this likely reflects a read error. The limits of the CDR3 on the DNA are not certain, so only TCRdb's listed CDR3 is given. The chain couples TRBV9 to TRBJ2-2; the listed D gene, TRBD1, was not tested against the DNA. In germline, CDR1 is SGDLS, CDR2 YYNGEE. 13 amino acids form the CDR3, both terminal residues included. This CDR3 is CASSPLQGGELIL.

The chain is built from TRBV20-1 and TRBJ1-4; 7 bases line up with TRBD1. The CDR3 is 15 residues long. Germline-derived CDR1 and CDR2 are DFQATT and SNEGSKA (reference sequence). J lost 5 bases, V lost 7 bases, and 13 bases had no gene match. CDR3 amino acids: CSGEREGTVNEKLFF. CDR3 bases: TGCAGTGGAGAGCGGGAGGGGACAGTAAATGAAAAACTGTTTTTT.

By share of the sample, this clone is medium-sized. The chain recombines TRBV6-1 with TRBJ2-1; perhaps TRBD2 as D (6 bases). Between the trimmed V and J ends, which lost 6 bases and 0 bases, there was a span of 12 bases. CDR3 length equals 15 residues. Germline CDR1 is MNHNS and CDR2 is SASEGT. In nucleotides, the CDR3 is TGTGCCAGCAGAATGACTAGTGGCTCCTACAATGAGCAGTTCTTC. Protein product: CASRMTSGSYNEQFF.

This clone has ten or more counts. The chain has TRBV7-2 and TRBJ2-1, with TRBD2 matching over 11 bases. Unmatched junction bases numbered 15, after V lost 4 bases and J lost 10 bases. The CDR3 spans 17 residues. Germline V gene sequence: CDR1 SGHTA, CDR2 FQGNSA. The DNA for the CDR3 is TGTGCCAGCAGCTCTCTGTTAGCGGGAGGGGCGATTCACGAGCAGTTCTTC. Protein: CASSSLLAGGAIHEQFF.

V gene TRBV27 combines with J gene TRBJ1-5, with a weak D call TRBD1 (6 bases). The CDR3 loop spans 13 amino acids. Trimming removed 6 bases from V and 9 bases from J, with 15 bases in between. Germline CDR1 and CDR2: MNHEY and SMNVEV (reference sequence). The CDR3 DNA is TGTGCCAGCAGCTGGGACACGGGCGGGCCCCAGCATTTT. Translation: CASSWDTGGPQHF.

The J gene is TRBJ1-6, the V gene TRBV2, with D maybe TRBD1 (6 bases). The V end lost 7 bases, the J end lost 14 bases, and 15 bases lay between the germline ends. CDR1 SNHLY and CDR2 FYNNEI come from the germline V gene. There are 12 residues in the CDR3. The CDR3 DNA follows: TGTGCCAGCACCCTGAGTGGGGGCACCCTCCACTTT. The encoded protein is CASTLSGGTLHF.

This clone is labeled medium-sized. J is TRBJ2-1 and V is TRBV20-1; 11 nucleotides agree with TRBD2. The CDR3 spans 17 residues. CDR1 and CDR2 (germline): DFQATT, SNEGSKA (reference sequence). J gave up 5 bases and V 3 bases, and 12 bases lay outside the gene matches. The CDR3 region is CSASGLAGGPGDNEQFF. Here the CDR3 DNA reads TGCAGTGCTAGTGGTTTAGCGGGAGGGCCAGGGGACAATGAGCAGTTCTTC.

This chain connects TRBV19 to TRBJ1-1; D is undetermined. Germline CDR1 and CDR2: LNHDA and SQIVND (reference sequence). The CDR3 loop spans 13 amino acids. The V gene lost 3 bases and the J gene lost 1 base, with 6 bases spanning the gap. The CDR3 here is CASSIWGNTEAFF. In DNA, the CDR3 is TGTGCCAGTAGTATTTGGGGGAACACTGAAGCTTTCTTT.

The rearrangement joins TRBV5-1 to TRBJ1-4; TRBD1 might be the D (5 bases). Trimming removed 3 bases from V and 4 bases from J, with 10 bases in between. The CDR3 runs to 14 residues. CDR1 is SGHRS, CDR2 YFSETQ, per germline. The CDR3 reads CASSSGSGNEKLFF. In DNA, the CDR3 is TGCGCCAGCAGCTCAGGGTCCGGTAATGAAAAACTGTTTTTT.

The J gene is TRBJ2-5, the V gene TRBV6-1; a possible D gene is TRBD2 (7 bases). The V end lost 7 bases, the J end lost 2 bases, and 11 bases lay between the germline ends. Germline-derived CDR1 and CDR2 are MNHNS and SASEGT. The CDR3 is made up of 13 amino acids. The CDR3 here is CASKKGGQETQYF. The CDR3 DNA is TGTGCCAGCAAGAAGGGGGGGCAAGAGACCCAGTACTTC.

This clone was detected a few times. The chain couples TRBV6-1 to TRBJ2-7; D remains unclear. This CDR3 has 14 residues. With 4 bases removed from V and 2 bases from J, the gap between germline ends came to 12 bases. Germline V gene lookup returns CDR1 MNHNS and CDR2 SASEGT. The CDR3: CASSVSGGAYEQYV. CDR3 DNA: TGTGCCAGCAGTGTTTCTGGCGGTGCCTACGAGCAGTACGTC.

This clone is medium-sized by share. The V gene is TRBV6-1, the J gene TRBJ2-3; D is ambiguous. Germline assignment: CDR1 MNHNS and CDR2 SASEGT. V was clipped by 3 bases and J by 3 bases, with 7 bases between them. This CDR3 is 13 amino acids long. The CDR3 sequence is CASSDAVTDTQYF. The CDR3 DNA reads TGTGCCAGCAGTGATGCAGTAACAGATACGCAGTATTTT.

As regards this clone: A junction boundary mismatches the germline segment, possibly from a read error. This rearrangement joins TRBV7-9 to TRBJ1-2; TRBD1 might be the D (5 bases). CDR1 is SEHNR, CDR2 FQNEAQ, per germline (reference sequence). The CDR3 sequence is 15 residues long. The CDR3 here is CASSFTGGTDFGCTF. In DNA form, the CDR3 reads TGTGCCAGCAGCTTCACAGGTGGCACCGATTTTGGCTGCACCTTC.

V usage is TRBV2 and J usage is TRBJ2-7; TRBD2 is a possible D gene (6 bases). In germline, CDR1 is SNHLY, CDR2 FYNNEI. The CDR3 length is 16 residues. V was cut by 4 bases and J by 3 bases, with 19 bases left in between. CDR3 coding DNA: TGTGCCAGCAGTGTTCAGGGAGGCGTGGGGGTCTACGAGCAGTACTTC. This translates into CASSVQGGVGVYEQYF.

This clone ranks as medium-sized. The V call is TRBV28, the J call TRBJ2-1, with TRBD1 matching 7 bases. The V gene's germline CDR1 is MDHEN and CDR2 SYDVKM. V lost 8 bases and J lost 6; bases outside the gene matches: 7. This CDR3 region has 13 residues. The DNA for the CDR3 is TGTGCCAGCCGGGACAGCCTCACCAATGAGCAGTTCTTC. Translating gives CASRDSLTNEQFF.

Judged by abundance, this clone is medium-sized. V usage is TRBV5-1 and J usage is TRBJ1-1; D gene ambiguous. Germline-derived CDR1 and CDR2 are SGHRS and YFSETQ. V was trimmed by 0 bases and J by 0 bases, leaving 6 bases between them. CDR3 length equals 14 residues. The CDR3 coding sequence is TGCGCCAGCAGCTTGGCACAAATGAACACTGAAGCTTTCTTT. This encodes CASSLAQMNTEAFF.

Comments on this clone: Distinct nucleotide sequences in the sample also encode this CDR3. This chain links TRBV7-9 with TRBJ1-2; D remains ambiguous. The germline CDR1 and CDR2 sequences are SEHNR and FQNEAQ (reference sequence). The V end lost 0 bases, the J end lost 2 bases, and 7 bases lay between the germline ends. The CDR3 is made up of 14 amino acids. Here the CDR3 DNA reads TGTGCCAGCAGCTTAGCGTTACTAAACTATGGCTACACCTTC. Its translation: CASSLALLNYGYTF.

The V call is TRBV6-1, the J call TRBJ2-5; TRBD1 might be the D (6 bases). The CDR3 length is 11 residues. The V gene's germline CDR1 is MNHNS and CDR2 SASEGT. V lost 8 bases and J lost 6, with 10 bases in between. The CDR3 DNA is TGTGCCAGCCGAGGGGGAAAGACCCAGTACTTC. Its translation: CASRGGKTQYF.

The chain recombines TRBV6-5 with TRBJ2-6; maybe TRBD2 (6 bases). Germline CDR1 is MNHEY and CDR2 is SVGAGI. Trimming cost V 2 bases and J 0 bases, with 11 bases left between them. The CDR3 is 17 residues long. CDR3 amino acids: CASSYGGLTSGANVLTF. DNA of the CDR3: TGTGCCAGCAGTTACGGGGGACTGACCTCTGGGGCCAACGTCCTGACTTTC.

The rearrangement links TRBV5-1 to TRBJ2-7; D might be TRBD2 (5 bases). CDR3 length: 13 amino acids. Germline values: CDR1 SGHRS, CDR2 YFSETQ. V shed 5 bases and J shed 7 bases, with 16 bases lying between them. For the CDR3, the DNA is TGCGCCAGCAGTTTGTCCCCCACGGGGGAGCAGTACTTC. This sequence encodes CASSLSPTGEQYF.

V usage is TRBV11-1 and J usage is TRBJ2-1, with 13 bases matching TRBD2. The germline V gene encodes CDR1 SGHAT and CDR2 FQDESV (reference sequence). V was pared by 5 bases and J by 7 bases, with 5 bases of the junction left unmatched. The CDR3 has 15 amino acids. The CDR3 DNA follows: TGTGCCAGCAGCCCCACTAGCGGGAGGGGGAATGAGCAGTTCTTC. The encoded protein is CASSPTSGRGNEQFF.

This clone rates as medium-sized. This chain connects TRBV19 to TRBJ1-5, with D possibly TRBD1 on 5 matching bases. The CDR3 contains 14 residues. Trimming removed 7 bases from V and 5 bases from J, with 15 bases in between. The germline CDR1 and CDR2 sequences are LNHDA and SQIVND (reference sequence). CDR3 region: CASTQIGEDQPQHF. The CDR3 DNA is TGTGCCAGTACCCAAATAGGGGAGGATCAGCCCCAGCATTTT. Looking up the rest from reference TRBV19 and TRBJ1-5 gives the full variable domain: DGGITQSPKYLFRKEGQNVTLSCEQNLNHDAMYWYRQDPGQGLRLIYYSQIVNDFQKGDIAEGYSVSREKKESFPLTVTSAQKNPTAFYLCASTQIGEDQPQHFGDGTRLSIL.

This clone was recorded a few times. The J gene is TRBJ2-7, the V gene TRBV12-3 or TRBV12-4; 7 bases line up with TRBD1. The CDR3 contains 15 residues. J was trimmed by 3 bases and V by 1 base; bases with no gene match: 6. CDR3 DNA: TGTGCCAGCAGTTTAGAAGGGACAGAGGGCTACGAGCAGTACTTC. Protein: CASSLEGTEGYEQYF.

This chain links TRBV6-5 with TRBJ1-5; the D is unclear. V gave up 4 bases and J gave up 9 bases, with 7 bases separating them. Germline V gives CDR1 MNHEY, CDR2 SVGAGI. This CDR3 region has 11 residues. The CDR3 DNA reads TGTGCCAGCAGTTCCCCCGGGCCCCAGCATTTT. It specifies CASSSPGPQHF.

This chain joins TRBV24-1 and TRBJ2-7, with 8 bases lining up with TRBD1. The germline gives CDR1 KGHDR, CDR2 SFDVKD. The CDR3 extends over 13 amino acids. The junction had 1 base not matched to a gene; V was cut back by 2 bases and J by 5 bases. The CDR3 sequence is CATSDYRGDEQYF. In nucleotides, the CDR3 is TGTGCCACCAGTGATTACAGGGGGGACGAGCAGTACTTC.

This clone was seen at least ten times. The chain carries TRBV6-4 and TRBJ2-1, with D perhaps matching TRBD2 (5 bases). Germline values: CDR1 MRHNA, CDR2 SNTAGT. V lost 4 bases and J lost 7, with 11 bases in between. This CDR3 contains 13 residues. This CDR3 is CASSVIRGNEQFF. CDR3 in DNA: TGTGCCAGCAGTGTGATTAGAGGGAATGAGCAGTTCTTC.